A selection of T cell receptor beta chains follows, all from one sample in a study of T cell responses to AZD1222 COVID-19 vaccine. The protocol was immunoSEQ multiplex PCR, while the TCRdb copy is restricted to in-frame clones and leaves out a portion. The sample comprises 110,000 or so clones, 75% to 90% of which are singletons, and 5.2% rests with the top ten. The sequences come from peripheral blood, collected on day 0 of AZD1222 vaccination. Receptor source: an adult in good health. Both conserved end residues are part of each CDR3. The order of the fields is V gene, clone size, D gene, J gene, CDR3 DNA, CDR3 protein. D genes are given only for firm matches. Clone size appears in some rows only: once, few, many, or a class for an expanded clone.

>TRBV10-2|.|.|TRBJ2-7
TGCGCCAGCCTCCTCAGAGGAGCCAACTACGAGCAGTACTTC
CASLLRGANYEQYF
>TRBV10-3|once|.|TRBJ1-4
TGTGCCATCAGTAGGAAGGGCCCTACAACTAATGAAAAACTGTTTTTT
CAISRKGPTTNEKLFF
>TRBV6-2/TRBV6-3|.|.|TRBJ2-3
TGTGCCAGCAGCCACGCGGGGTGGACAGATACGCAGTATTTT
CASSHAGWTDTQYF
>TRBV27|.|.|TRBJ1-2
TGTGCCAGCAGTTACAGGAGGAACTATGGCTACACCTTC
CASSYRRNYGYTF
>TRBV4-3|.|.|TRBJ2-7
TGCGCCAGCAGCCAAGTCTCGACTAGCGAGCAGTACTTC
CASSQVSTSEQYF
>TRBV6-4|.|.|TRBJ2-1
TGTGCCAGCAGTGTCGACAGGACCTCCTACAATGAGCAGTTCTTC
CASSVDRTSYNEQFF
>TRBV3-1/TRBV3-2|.|.|TRBJ2-2
TGTGCCAGCAGCCATGGTCCCGGGGAGCTGTTTTTT
CASSHGPGELFF
>TRBV10-2|.|.|TRBJ2-7
TGCGCCAGCAGTGAGTTTGGCGGCCTCAACGAGCAGTACTTC
CASSEFGGLNEQYF
>TRBV6-5|.|.|TRBJ1-1
TGTGCCAGCAGCCACACAGGGAACACTGAAGCTTTCTTT
CASSHTGNTEAFF
>TRBV6-2/TRBV6-3|.|.|TRBJ1-1
TGTGCCAGCAGTTATGTCAGGGAGACTGAAGCTTTCTTT
CASSYVRETEAFF
>TRBV6-2/TRBV6-3|.|TRBD1|TRBJ2-5
TGTGCCAGCAGTCTTGGGACAGGCGGAGAGACCCAGTACTTC
CASSLGTGGETQYF
>TRBV29-1|.|TRBD1|TRBJ2-7
TGCAGCGTTGAGACGGACAGGGAAAATCCCTACGAGCAGTACTTC
CSVETDRENPYEQYF
>TRBV5-1|.|.|TRBJ2-5
TGCGCCAGCAGCTTGGAGTGGGGGACCCAGTACTTC
CASSLEWGTQYF
>TRBV27|few|TRBD1|TRBJ1-5
TGTGCCAGCAGTCCCCTAGAGGGCCCGGGACAGGGTGAAAATGGCAATCAGCCCCAGCATTTT
CASSPLEGPGQGENGNQPQHF
>TRBV5-1|.|TRBD1|TRBJ2-1
TGCGCCAGCAGCTTTAGGACAGGGGCCTACAATGAGCAGTTCTTC
CASSFRTGAYNEQFF
>TRBV9|.|.|TRBJ2-7
TGTGCCAGCAGCGTAGCTCCGTCGGGAGATCAGTACGAGCAGTACTTC
CASSVAPSGDQYEQYF
>TRBV6-5|few|.|TRBJ2-2
TGTGCCAGCAGTTACGGAGAAAGCCATAACACCGGGGAGCTGTTTTTT
CASSYGESHNTGELFF
>TRBV18|.|.|TRBJ1-1
TGTGCCAGCTCACAGGAGAAGAACACTGAAGCTTTCTTT
CASSQEKNTEAFF
>TRBV7-3|.|.|TRBJ2-3
TGTGCCAGCAGCTTTACAGGCAGCAGCACAGATACGCAGTATTTT
CASSFTGSSTDTQYF
>TRBV5-5|.|.|TRBJ1-5
TGTGCCAGCAGCTTATATTGGGGTAGCAATCAGCCCCAGCATTTT
CASSLYWGSNQPQHF
>TRBV30|.|TRBD1|TRBJ1-2
TGTGCCTGGAGTCTGGGACAGGGGATTGGCGGCTACACCTTC
CAWSLGQGIGGYTF
>TRBV4-1|once|TRBD1|TRBJ2-1
TGCGCCAGCAGCCAAGATCCTGGGGACAGTCGGAATGAGCAGTTCTTC
CASSQDPGDSRNEQFF
>TRBV7-8|.|.|TRBJ2-3
TGTGCCAGCACCTCAGGGGTGAATACGCAGTATTTT
CASTSGVNTQYF
>TRBV11-2|.|.|TRBJ1-6
TGTGCCAGCAGCTTAGTTGGGACCTATAATTCACCCCTCCACTTT
CASSLVGTYNSPLHF
>TRBV7-9|.|.|TRBJ1-2
TGTGCCAGCAGCCCGCAGACAGTATACTATGGCTACACCTTC
CASSPQTVYYGYTF
>TRBV2|.|TRBD1|TRBJ1-3
TGTGCCAGCAGCCGAGACAGGGCTGCTGGAAACACCATATATTTT
CASSRDRAAGNTIYF
>TRBV9|.|TRBD1|TRBJ2-2
TGTGCCAGCAGCGTAGGTACAGGGGGCAACACCGGGGAGCTGTTTTTT
CASSVGTGGNTGELFF
>TRBV4-2|.|TRBD2|TRBJ2-1
TGTGCCAGCAGCCACGGACTAGCGGGAGACGGCAATGAGCAGTTCTTC
CASSHGLAGDGNEQFF
>TRBV3-1/TRBV3-2|.|.|TRBJ2-5
TGTGCCAGCAGCCTACTAGCCGAAGAGACCCAGTACTTC
CASSLLAEETQYF
>TRBV10-2|.|.|TRBJ1-2
TGCGCCGTCCGTGGACAGAGTTATGGCTACACCTTC
CAVRGQSYGYTF
>TRBV10-2|.|TRBD1|TRBJ1-5
TGCGCCAGCAGCCTGACAGGGGGCAATCAGCCCCAGCATTTT
CASSLTGGNQPQHF
>TRBV19|.|TRBD2|TRBJ2-1
TGTGCCAGTAGTTTATGGAGCGGGAGTCTGACGTTGGGGAATGAGCAGTTCTTC
CASSLWSGSLTLGNEQFF
>TRBV5-1|.|TRBD1|TRBJ1-1
TGCGCCAGCAGCTTGGGCGGACAGGGGTTGACTGAAGCTTTCTTT
CASSLGGQGLTEAFF
>TRBV7-3|once|TRBD2|TRBJ2-2
TGTGCCAGCAGCTTAGAGCCCCTAGCGGGGGGGCCCGGGGAGCTGTTTTTT
CASSLEPLAGGPGELFF
>TRBV2|.|TRBD1|TRBJ1-3
TGTGCCAGCAAGATTGGGACAGCCTCATCTGGAAACACCATATATTTT
CASKIGTASSGNTIYF
>TRBV7-2|.|.|TRBJ1-2
TGTGCCAGCAGCTTATTTCAGGGAGTGAGTGGCTACACCTTC
CASSLFQGVSGYTF
>TRBV27|once|.|TRBJ1-1
TGTGCCAGCAGTTTATTGGCCGGGGGGGAAGCTTTCTTT
CASSLLAGGEAFF
>TRBV11-2|.|.|TRBJ1-4
TGTGCCAGCAGTTTCGCCGGGACTGATAATGAAAAACTGTTTTTT
CASSFAGTDNEKLFF
>TRBV24-1|.|.|TRBJ1-2
TGTGCCACCAGTGACCGACAGCCCTCGGGGTATGGCTACACCTTC
CATSDRQPSGYGYTF
>TRBV4-2|few|TRBD1|TRBJ1-2
TGTGCCAGCAGCCGGGGACAGGGAGGCAACTATGGCTACACCTTC
CASSRGQGGNYGYTF
>TRBV28|.|.|TRBJ1-5
TGTGCCAGCAATACCGGACGGAACAATCAGCCCCAGCATTTT
CASNTGRNNQPQHF
>TRBV19|.|.|TRBJ1-5
TGTGCCAGTAGTCCATGGGACAGCAATCAGCCCCAGCATTTT
CASSPWDSNQPQHF
>TRBV11-2|once|.|TRBJ1-2
TGTGCCAGCAGCCAACGTCCGGATTCATCCAACTATGGCTACACCTTC
CASSQRPDSSNYGYTF
>TRBV5-6|.|TRBD2|TRBJ2-3
TGTGCCAGCAGCTCGCAAGCGGGGGCCCACACAGATACGCAGTATTTT
CASSSQAGAHTDTQYF
>TRBV6-2/TRBV6-3|few|.|TRBJ1-2
TGTGCCAGCAGTTACTCTCCCGGGCTCTATGGCTACACCTTC
CASSYSPGLYGYTF
>TRBV6-5|.|TRBD1|TRBJ2-5
TGTGCCAGCAGTAGGACAGGGGGAGAGACCCAGTACTTC
CASSRTGGETQYF
>TRBV19|.|.|TRBJ2-6
TGTGCCAGTAGGCAGGGAGCTCGGGGACCCAACTACTCTGGGGCCAACGTCCTGACTTTC
CASRQGARGPNYSGANVLTF
>TRBV28|.|.|TRBJ1-1
TGTGCCAGCAGTCTACCCTGGGGGCCTAAGCACACTGAAGCTTTCTTT
CASSLPWGPKHTEAFF